Listed below are T cell receptor beta chains from one sample, sequenced in a study of blood T cells in healthy people across ages. TCRdb itself ran the 5' RACE reads through MiXCR, one entry per CDR3 protein. Of around 990,000 distinct CDR3 sequences detected, around two fifths appear once; the ten largest clones hold 13%. The sample taken for sequencing was blood. Receptors originate from a young man in good health. Both conserved end residues are part of each CDR3. A D gene is named only where the DNA matches it firmly. The listing skips clone size in some rows; elsewhere it reads once, few, many or a size class.

abundance	j_gene	d_gene	v_gene	CDR3aa	CDR3nt
-	TRBJ2-7	-	TRBV14	CASSRGNLGEQYF	TGTGCCAGCAGCCGGGGGAATCTAGGCGAGCAGTACTTC
few	TRBJ1-2	-	TRBV6-5	CASSYLNQGSYGYTF	TGTGCCAGCAGTTACTTAAATCAGGGGAGCTATGGCTACACCTTC
many	TRBJ1-4	TRBD1	TRBV29-1	CSAGGQGGEKLFF	TGCAGCGCCGGAGGACAGGGGGGTGAAAAACTGTTTTTT
-	TRBJ2-1	-	TRBV20-1	CSAPVQGRAYNEQFF	TGCAGTGCTCCCGTCCAGGGGAGAGCGTACAATGAGCAGTTCTTC
-	TRBJ2-1	TRBD2	TRBV5-1	CASSLGPGLAGVRDNEQFF	TGCGCCAGCAGCTTGGGACCGGGACTAGCGGGGGTTAGGGACAATGAGCAGTTCTTC
few	TRBJ2-7	-	TRBV4-1	CASSQDVLASYNEQYF	TGCGCCAGCAGCCAAGATGTTCTAGCAAGCTACAATGAGCAGTACTTC
-	TRBJ1-1	-	TRBV6-5	CASSYAPGKGTEAFF	TGTGCCAGCAGTTACGCCCCAGGGAAGGGCACTGAAGCTTTCTTT
many	TRBJ1-2	TRBD1	TRBV2	CASTSTGIAYGYTF	TGTGCCAGCACCTCGACAGGGATCGCCTATGGCTACACCTTC
-	TRBJ2-3	-	TRBV20-1	CSARLGVTDTQYF	TGCAGTGCTAGGTTGGGGGTCACAGATACGCAGTATTTT
-	TRBJ1-2	-	TRBV7-9	CASSLEAGFYGYTF	TGTGCCAGCAGCTTAGAGGCAGGGTTCTATGGCTACACTTTC
-	TRBJ2-1	TRBD1	TRBV4-3	CASSQMRGQLNEQFF	TGCGCCAGCAGCCAGATGAGGGGACAGCTGAATGAGCAGTTCTTC
few	TRBJ1-1	TRBD1	TRBV10-3	CAISPGQGTVTEAFF	TGTGCCATCAGCCCCGGACAGGGCACGGTCACTGAAGCTTTCTTT
few	TRBJ1-1	TRBD1	TRBV4-1	CASSVPGQLNTEAFF	TGCGCCAGCAGCGTACCGGGACAGTTGAACACTGAAGCTTTCTTT
few	TRBJ2-4	-	TRBV6-6	CASTPSGENIQYF	TGTGCCAGCACCCCATCCGGGGAAAACATTCAGTACTTC
-	TRBJ1-2	-	TRBV6-1	CASSDRTGLTNYGYTF	TGTGCCAGCAGTGACCGTACGGGACTGACAAACTATGGCTACACCTTC
few	TRBJ2-5	TRBD2	TRBV4-1	CASSQVSGGSYNEQYF	TGCGCCAGCAGCCAAGTAAGCGGGGGGTCTTACAATGAGCAGTACTTC
-	TRBJ1-1	-	TRBV20-1	CSARDEGRGYYEAFF	TGCAGTGCTAGAGATGAAGGCAGGGGATACTATGAAGCTTTCTTT
-	TRBJ2-7	-	TRBV27	CASSSPITGAYEQYF	TGTGCCAGCAGTTCCCCCATTACAGGTGCCTACGAGCAGTACTTC
-	TRBJ2-2	-	TRBV20-1	CSARGGYTGELFF	TGCAGTGCTAGAGGCGGTTACACCGGGGAGCTGTTTTTT
-	TRBJ2-4	TRBD1	TRBV29-1	CSVGRDRGSYNEQYF	TGCAGCGTTGGAAGGGACAGGGGGTCCTACAATGAGCAGTACTTC
-	TRBJ1-4	-	TRBV7-2	CASSLKGVNEKLFF	TGTGCCAGCAGCTTAAAGGGTGTCAATGAAAAACTGTTTTTT
few	TRBJ1-5	-	TRBV5-1	CASSPGGAGGSNQPQHF	TGCGCCAGCAGCCCTGGGGGAGCTGGGGGAAGCAATCAGCCCCAGCATTTT
few	TRBJ1-1	-	TRBV7-2	CASLAIRGGNTEAFF	TGTGCCAGCCTCGCCATAAGGGGGGGGAACACTGAAGCTTTCTTT
-	TRBJ2-1	TRBD1	TRBV2	CASRWTGYNEQFF	TGTGCCAGCCGATGGACAGGATACAATGAGCAGTTCTTC
-	TRBJ1-5	-	TRBV28	CASSLSSPIINQPQHF	TGTGCTAGCAGTTTATCCTCCCCGATCATCAATCAGCCCCAGCATTTT
few	TRBJ1-4	-	TRBV5-1	CASSEPGGGEKLFF	TGCGCCAGCAGCGAGCCCGGTGGTGGTGAAAAACTGTTTTTT
-	TRBJ2-3	-	TRBV9	CASSPLIRGTDTQYF	TGTGCCAGCAGCCCCCTCATTCGGGGCACAGATACGCAGTATTTT
-	TRBJ1-1	-	TRBV11-1	CASSLVTTRPTEAFF	TGTGCCAGCAGCTTAGTAACTACAAGGCCCACTGAAGCTTTCTTT
-	TRBJ1-4	-	TRBV20-1	CSARDVLGGAYEKLFF	TGCAGTGCTAGAGATGTCCTTGGGGGCGCGTATGAAAAACTGTTTTTT
-	TRBJ1-2	TRBD1	TRBV20-1	CSARRDRDGHTF	TGCAGTGCTAGAAGGGACAGGGATGGCCACACCTTC
-	TRBJ1-5	-	TRBV20-1	CSALFQGVGQPQHF	TGCAGTGCTTTATTCCAGGGTGTGGGGCAGCCCCAGCATTTT
few	TRBJ1-1	TRBD1	TRBV5-1	CASSLGTGGSAFF	TGCGCCAGCAGCTTGGGGACAGGTGGTTCGGCTTTCTTT
-	TRBJ2-1	-	TRBV12-3/TRBV12-4	CASSFLASSYNEQFF	TGTGCCAGCAGTTTTTTGGCGAGCTCCTACAATGAGCAGTTCTTC
-	TRBJ2-1	TRBD1	TRBV20-1	CSAHTGGIGEQFF	TGCAGTGCCCACACAGGGGGCATCGGGGAGCAGTTCTTC
many	TRBJ2-5	-	TRBV10-3	CAISESAPETQYF	TGTGCCATCAGTGAGTCGGCACCAGAGACCCAGTACTTC
few	TRBJ2-5	TRBD2	TRBV11-2	CASSLGLAGSQETQYF	TGTGCCAGCAGCTTAGGACTAGCGGGGTCCCAAGAGACCCAGTACTTC
-	TRBJ1-3	TRBD1	TRBV10-3	CAISEGALGNTIYF	TGTGCCATCAGCGAGGGGGCACTTGGGAACACCATATATTTT
-	TRBJ2-2	-	TRBV15	CATSRGDSDTGELFF	TGTGCCACCAGCAGGGGGGATTCGGACACCGGGGAGCTGTTTTTT
-	TRBJ1-1	-	TRBV15	CATSRLGPTEAFF	TGTGCCACCAGTCGACTTGGCCCCACTGAAGCTTTCTTT
-	TRBJ1-2	-	TRBV12-3/TRBV12-4	CASSLTGIMIQNGYTF	TGTGCCAGCAGTTTAACAGGGATAATGATCCAAAATGGCTACACCTTC
-	TRBJ2-7	-	TRBV4-1	CASSQDWQAQYEQYF	TGCGCCAGCAGCCAAGACTGGCAGGCCCAATACGAGCAGTACTTC
-	TRBJ2-4	-	TRBV9	CASSVYATDGGKNIQYF	TGTGCCAGCAGCGTATATGCCACTGATGGGGGGAAAAACATTCAGTACTTC
few	TRBJ1-5	-	TRBV3-1	CASSQDAMSNQPQHF	TGTGCCAGCAGCCAAGACGCCATGAGCAATCAGCCCCAGCATTTT
-	TRBJ2-1	-	TRBV20-1	CSAGWRDREGQFF	TGCAGTGCTGGGTGGCGCGACAGGGAGGGCCAGTTCTTC
many	TRBJ2-3	-	TRBV29-1	CSVVLITSTDTQYF	TGCAGCGTTGTCTTGATTACTAGCACAGATACGCAGTATTTT
few	TRBJ2-3	TRBD2	TRBV4-3	CASSQDAMGPSGRTDTQYF	TGCGCCAGCAGCCAAGATGCAATGGGGCCTAGCGGACGCACAGATACGCAGTATTTT
-	TRBJ1-2	-	TRBV6-5	CASSYSEGGYTF	TGTGCCAGCAGTTACTCGGAGGGGGGCTACACCTTC
-	TRBJ2-1	-	TRBV21-1	CASSTNNRGGEQFF	TGTGCCAGCAGCACAAATAACAGGGGGGGTGAGCAGTTCTTC